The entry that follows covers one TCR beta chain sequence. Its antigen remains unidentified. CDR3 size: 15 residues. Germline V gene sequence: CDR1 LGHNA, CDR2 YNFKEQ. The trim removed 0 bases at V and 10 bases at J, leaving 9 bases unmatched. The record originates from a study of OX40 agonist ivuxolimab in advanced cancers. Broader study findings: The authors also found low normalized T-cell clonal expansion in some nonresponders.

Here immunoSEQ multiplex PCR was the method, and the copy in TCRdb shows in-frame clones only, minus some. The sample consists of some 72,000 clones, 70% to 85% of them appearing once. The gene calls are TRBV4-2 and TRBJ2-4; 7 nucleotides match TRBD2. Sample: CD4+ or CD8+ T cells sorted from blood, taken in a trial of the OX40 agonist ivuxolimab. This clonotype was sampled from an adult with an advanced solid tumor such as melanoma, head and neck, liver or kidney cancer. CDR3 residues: CASSQDGAGSLIQYF. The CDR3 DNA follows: TGTGCCAGCAGCCAAGATGGAGCGGGGTCGTTGATTCAGTACTTC.